This T cell receptor beta chain was sequenced during a study of CD8 T cells in Susac syndrome. From germline, CDR1 is DFQATT and CDR2 SNEGSKA (reference sequence). Germline trimming cut 5 bases from V and 3 bases from J; bases unmatched to any gene: 3. The CDR3 runs to 14 residues. RNA, at about 0.45 to 1 ug, was reverse transcribed with random hexamers. TCRdb reprocessed the immunoSEQ multiplex PCR reads with MiXCR, giving one entry per CDR3 protein. The repertoire holds 100,000 to 110,000 distinct CDR3 sequences, with approximately 95% as singletons. Sequencing used CD8+ T cells from PBMCs. This chain uses TRBV20-1 with TRBJ2-1; 11 bases match TRBD2. This receptor was identified in a human donor with Susac syndrome. The CDR3 bases are TGCAGTGCTGTACTAGCGGGAGTCTACAATGAGCAGTTCTTC. Its protein product is CSAVLAGVYNEQFF.